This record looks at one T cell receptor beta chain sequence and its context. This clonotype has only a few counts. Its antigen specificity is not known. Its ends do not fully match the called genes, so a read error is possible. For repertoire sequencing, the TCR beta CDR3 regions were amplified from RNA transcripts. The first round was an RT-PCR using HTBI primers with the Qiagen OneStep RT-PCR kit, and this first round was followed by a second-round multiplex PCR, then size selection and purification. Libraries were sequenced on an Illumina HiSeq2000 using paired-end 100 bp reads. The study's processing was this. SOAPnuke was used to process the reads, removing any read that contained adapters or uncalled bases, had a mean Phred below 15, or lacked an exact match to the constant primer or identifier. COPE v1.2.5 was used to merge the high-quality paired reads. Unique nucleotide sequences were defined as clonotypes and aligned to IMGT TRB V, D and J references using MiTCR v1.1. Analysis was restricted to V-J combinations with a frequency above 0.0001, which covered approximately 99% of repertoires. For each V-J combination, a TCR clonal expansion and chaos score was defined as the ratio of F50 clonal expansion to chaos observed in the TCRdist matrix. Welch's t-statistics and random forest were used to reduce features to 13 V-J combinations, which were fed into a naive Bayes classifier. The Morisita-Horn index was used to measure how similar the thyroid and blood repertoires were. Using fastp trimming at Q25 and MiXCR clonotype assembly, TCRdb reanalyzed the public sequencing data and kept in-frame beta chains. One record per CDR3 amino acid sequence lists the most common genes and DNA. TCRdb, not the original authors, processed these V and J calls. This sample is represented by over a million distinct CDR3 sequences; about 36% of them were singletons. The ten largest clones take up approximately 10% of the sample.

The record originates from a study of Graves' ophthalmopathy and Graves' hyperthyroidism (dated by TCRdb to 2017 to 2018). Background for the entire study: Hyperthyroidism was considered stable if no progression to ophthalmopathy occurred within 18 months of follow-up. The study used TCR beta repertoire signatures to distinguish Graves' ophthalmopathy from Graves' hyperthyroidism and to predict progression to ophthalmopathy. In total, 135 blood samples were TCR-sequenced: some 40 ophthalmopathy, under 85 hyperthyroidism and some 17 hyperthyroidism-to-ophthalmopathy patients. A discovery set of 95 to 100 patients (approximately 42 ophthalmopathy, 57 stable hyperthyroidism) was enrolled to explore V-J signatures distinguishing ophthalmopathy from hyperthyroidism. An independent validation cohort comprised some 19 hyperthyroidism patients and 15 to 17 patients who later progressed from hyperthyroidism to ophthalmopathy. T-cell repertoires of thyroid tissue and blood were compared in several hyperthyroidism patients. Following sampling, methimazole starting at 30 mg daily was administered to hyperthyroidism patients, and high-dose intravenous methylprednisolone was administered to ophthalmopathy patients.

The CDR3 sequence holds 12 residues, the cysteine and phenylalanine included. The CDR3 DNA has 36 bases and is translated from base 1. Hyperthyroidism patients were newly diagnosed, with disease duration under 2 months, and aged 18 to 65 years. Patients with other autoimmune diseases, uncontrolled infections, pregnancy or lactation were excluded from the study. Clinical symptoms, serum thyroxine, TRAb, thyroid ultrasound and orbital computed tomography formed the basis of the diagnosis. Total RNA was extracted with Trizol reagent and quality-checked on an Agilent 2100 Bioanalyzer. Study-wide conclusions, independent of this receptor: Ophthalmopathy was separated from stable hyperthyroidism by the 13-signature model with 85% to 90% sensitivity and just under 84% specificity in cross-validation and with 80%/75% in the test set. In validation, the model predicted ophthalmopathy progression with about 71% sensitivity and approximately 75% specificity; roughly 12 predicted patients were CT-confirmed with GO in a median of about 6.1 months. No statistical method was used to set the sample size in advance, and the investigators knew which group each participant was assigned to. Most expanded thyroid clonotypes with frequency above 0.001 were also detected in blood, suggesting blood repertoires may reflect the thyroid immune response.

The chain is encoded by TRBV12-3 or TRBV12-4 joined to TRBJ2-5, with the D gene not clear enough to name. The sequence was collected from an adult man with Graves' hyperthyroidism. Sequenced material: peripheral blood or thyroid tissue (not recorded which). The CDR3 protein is CASSLYQGTQYF. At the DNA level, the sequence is TGTGCCAGCAGTCTGTACCAAGGGACCCAGTACTTC.